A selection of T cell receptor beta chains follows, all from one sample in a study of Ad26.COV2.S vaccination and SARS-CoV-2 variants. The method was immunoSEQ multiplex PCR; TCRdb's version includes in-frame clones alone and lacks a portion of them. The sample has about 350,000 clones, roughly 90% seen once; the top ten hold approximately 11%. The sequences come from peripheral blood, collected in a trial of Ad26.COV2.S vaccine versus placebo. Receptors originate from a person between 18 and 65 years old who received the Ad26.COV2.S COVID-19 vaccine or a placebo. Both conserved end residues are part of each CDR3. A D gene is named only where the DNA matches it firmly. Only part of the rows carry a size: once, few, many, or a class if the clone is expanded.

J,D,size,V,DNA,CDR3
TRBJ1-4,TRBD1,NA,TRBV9,TGTGCCAGCACCCCCGGGACAGTGGACGAAAAACTGTTTTTT,CASTPGTVDEKLFF
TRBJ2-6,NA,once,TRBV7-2,TGTGCCAGCAGCTTAGGTTGGATTTCTGGGGCCAACGTCCTGACTTTC,CASSLGWISGANVLTF
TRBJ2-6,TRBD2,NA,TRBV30,TGTGCCTGGACAGGGAGGGCTCTCTCTGGGGCCAACGTCCTGACTTTC,CAWTGRALSGANVLTF
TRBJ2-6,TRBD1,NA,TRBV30,TGTGCCTGGAGTGATTTTAGGGGGCGCTTTGGGGCCAACGTCCTGACTTTC,CAWSDFRGRFGANVLTF
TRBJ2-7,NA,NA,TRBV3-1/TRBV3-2,TGTGCCAGCAGCCACGGACCCATGGGGTCCTACGAGCAGTACTTC,CASSHGPMGSYEQYF
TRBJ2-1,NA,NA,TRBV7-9,TGTGCCAGCAGCATTGAGCCGGGGTCCTACAATGAGCAGTTCTTC,CASSIEPGSYNEQFF
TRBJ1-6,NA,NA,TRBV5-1,TGCGCCAGCAGCTCGGACCGGGACAAGGCTTCACCCCTCCACTTT,CASSSDRDKASPLHF
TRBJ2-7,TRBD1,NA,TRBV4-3,TGCGCCAGCAGCCCTTCACCCGGGACAGGGCTCGGTGAGCAGTACTTC,CASSPSPGTGLGEQYF
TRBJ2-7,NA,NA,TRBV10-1,TGCGCCAGCACCAAACAGGTTTCCTACGAGCAGTACTTC,CASTKQVSYEQYF
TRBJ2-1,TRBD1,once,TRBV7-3,TGTGCCAGCAGCCACGACAGGGGGATTTACAATGAGCAGTTCTTC,CASSHDRGIYNEQFF
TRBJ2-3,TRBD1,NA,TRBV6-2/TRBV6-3,TGTGCCAGCAGCGGGACAGGGGGTATTGTCGGTACGCAGTATTTT,CASSGTGGIVGTQYF
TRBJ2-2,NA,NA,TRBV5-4,TGTGCCAGCAGCTTATCTCGGAACACCGGGGAGCTGTTTTTT,CASSLSRNTGELFF
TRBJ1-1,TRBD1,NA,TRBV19,TGTGCCAGTAGTACCGACAGGGAAGAAGCTTTCTTT,CASSTDREEAFF
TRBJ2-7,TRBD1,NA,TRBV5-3,TGTGCCAGAAGCCTCCGGACAGGGAGCTCCTACGAGCAGTACTTC,CARSLRTGSSYEQYF
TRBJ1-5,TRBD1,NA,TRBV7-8,TGTGCCAGCAGAAATGACAGGGTTGGCAATCAGCCCCAGCATTTT,CASRNDRVGNQPQHF
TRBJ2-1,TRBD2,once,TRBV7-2,TGTGCCAGCAGACCGCCTACTAGCGGGAGCAACAATGAGCAGTTCTTC,CASRPPTSGSNNEQFF
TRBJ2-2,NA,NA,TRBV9,TGTGCCAGCAGCGGACTAAATAGGGGAGCCGGGGAGCTGTTTTTT,CASSGLNRGAGELFF
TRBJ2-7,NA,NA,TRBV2,TGTGCCAGCAGGCATACAGGGTTCTACGAGCAGTACTTC,CASRHTGFYEQYF
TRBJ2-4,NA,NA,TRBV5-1,TGCGCCAGCAGCTTGGCACAGCTCGGCTTAGCCAAAAACATTCAGTACTTC,CASSLAQLGLAKNIQYF
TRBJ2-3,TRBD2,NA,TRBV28,TGTGCCAGCAGTTTACAGCTAGCGGGAGTAGATACGCAGTATTTT,CASSLQLAGVDTQYF
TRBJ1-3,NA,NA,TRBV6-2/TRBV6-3,TGTGCCAGCAGTTACTCGAACGGGTTCTCTGGAAACACCATATATTTT,CASSYSNGFSGNTIYF
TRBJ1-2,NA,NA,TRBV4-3,TGCGCCAGCAGCCAAGTAGGGGGGGCACAAGGCTACACCTTC,CASSQVGGAQGYTF
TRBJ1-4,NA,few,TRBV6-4,TGTGCCAGCCTAATTGCAACTAATGAAAAACTGTTTTTT,CASLIATNEKLFF
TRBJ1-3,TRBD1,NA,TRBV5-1,TGCGCCAGCAGCTACGCTGGGACAGGGGGCCTCTCTGGAAACACCATATATTTT,CASSYAGTGGLSGNTIYF
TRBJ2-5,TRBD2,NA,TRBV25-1,TGTGCCAGCAGTGAGAGCGGGAGGGCCGGGGAGACCCAGTACTTC,CASSESGRAGETQYF
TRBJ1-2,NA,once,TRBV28,TGTGCCAGCAGCCGAGGGGACGGGGCGGAGGGTTCCGGCCTATTGGGAGGCTACACCTTC,CASSRGDGAEGSGLLGGYTF
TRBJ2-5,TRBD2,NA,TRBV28,TGTGCCAGCAGTCAACGGACTAGCGGGAGTCGGGAGACCCAGTACTTC,CASSQRTSGSRETQYF
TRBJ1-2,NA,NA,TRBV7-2,TGTGCCAGCAGCCCTCGACAGAGTTTTAACTATGGCTACACCTTC,CASSPRQSFNYGYTF